The source of this T cell receptor beta chain is a study of blood T cell repertoires in COVID-19 (TCRdb year 2020). Broadly, across the study: The collaborator samples originated in the United States, Italy and Spain and spanned the acute and convalescent phases of COVID-19. The repertoires were released in a freely available public database intended as a resource for research on the immune response to SARS-CoV-2. Where available, HLA class I and class II types were taken from metadata supplied by the sample provider and were not determined by assay-based typing. The material from the prospective study consisted of cDNA or gDNA derived from T cells, B-cell-depleted T cells, or PBMCs. Nearly every sample came with metadata listing a de-identified subject ID, COVID-19 status, age in years and sex. The samples were drawn from the first 160 participants of the ongoing ImmuneRACE study and from 950 to 1,500 subjects provided by 6 global collaborators. Deeply sampled blood TCRbeta repertoires from subjects exposed to, actively infected with, or recovered from COVID-19 were included in the dataset. Results and caveats for the whole study, not just this receptor: How much clinical and demographic metadata was included differed by source and by participant, and the metadata was provided uncurated.

Whole blood was collected in K2EDTA tubes by collaborating institutions according to the institutions' own protocols. For TCRbeta analysis, collaborators shipped samples in one of three forms: frozen whole blood, isolated PBMCs, or DNA extracted from either of those sample types. The immunoSEQ Assay, a bias-controlled multiplex PCR, was used to amplify TCRbeta CDR3 regions from genomic DNA. From the authors' description of their analysis: Within the assay, amplification of reference gene primers was used to estimate how many nucleated cells each sample contained. To quantify the absolute abundance of each unique TCRbeta CDR3 rearrangement, sequence reads were collapsed and filtered. Productive Simpson clonality was computed per sample as the square root of Simpson's diversity index over productive rearrangements. TCRdb holds this immuneACCESS table with in-frame rearrangements only. Some clones are missing; in checked studies, unresolved V genes explain under half, and the rest has no known cause. That table supplies the V and J calls and clone size; D and trimming were determined from the DNA. The sample records a few hundred thousand clones, approximately 80% of which are singletons. The ten largest clonotypes hold more than 0.85% of the sample.

This clone was picked up one time. There is no known antigen for this receptor. No much larger clone exists at a distance of one base, and base qualities are not known. The clonotype comes from a human donor with acute or convalescent COVID-19. The donor label of this sample is uncertain. The sequencing input was peripheral blood.

The bases read TGTGCCAGCAATCCGGACAGGAACTATGGCTACACCTTC. Translated, it gives CASNPDRNYGYTF. Recombination connected TRBV6-5 to TRBJ1-2, with TRBD1 matching 7 junction bases. The CDR3 starts with the cysteine, ends with the phenylalanine, and has 13 residues. The DNA shown is the 39-base CDR3, in frame from base 1. Trimming removed 7 bases from V and 2 bases from J; the gene matches leave 4 bases unexplained. Sequences MNHEY (CDR1) and SVGAGI (CDR2) are obtained from the germline V gene.